A selection of T cell receptor beta chains follows, all from one sample in a study of blood T cell repertoires in COVID-19. Clones were sequenced by immunoSEQ multiplex PCR, and TCRdb holds only the in-frame ones, with some missing. This sample has 250,000 or so clones, with approximately 87% found just once. The sequencing sample was made of peripheral blood. These receptors originate from a woman aged 40-49 years who had recovered from COVID-19. The conserved cysteine and the conserved F or W are not part of the CDR3 here. Each record gives: V gene, clone size, J gene, D gene, CDR3 protein. A D gene is named only where the DNA matches it firmly. Part of the rows lack a size; the others show once, few, many or a class for expanded clones.

TRBV27	-	TRBJ1-1	-	ASSERTGNTEAF
TRBV5-1	-	TRBJ1-1	-	ASSTPDTNTEAF
TRBV14	-	TRBJ2-3	TRBD1	ASSLAFGTGGYGPLTDTQY
TRBV5-1	few	TRBJ2-2	TRBD1	ASSPRETGSTGELF
TRBV19	-	TRBJ1-6	TRBD1	ASSPTGSANSPLH
TRBV30	-	TRBJ1-2	-	AWSQGIVYGYT
TRBV5-4	-	TRBJ2-5	-	ASSAGQFYQETQY
TRBV6-1	few	TRBJ2-1	-	ASSEGLGGLEQF
TRBV7-6	once	TRBJ2-1	TRBD2	ASSFPSGGVRNEQF
TRBV19	-	TRBJ2-3	-	ASSMTGDTQY
TRBV30	-	TRBJ1-6	-	ALTGQLNSPLH
TRBV18	-	TRBJ2-1	TRBD2	ASSPPSGGIYNEQF
TRBV15	-	TRBJ1-2	-	ATSRAGGARGYT
TRBV2	-	TRBJ1-2	TRBD1	ASSEALRQGDYGYT
TRBV27	-	TRBJ2-5	TRBD1	ASGYRGRETQY
TRBV18	-	TRBJ2-5	-	ASAYQGQETQY
TRBV5-6	-	TRBJ1-2	TRBD1	ASRPRTGWYGYT
TRBV19	-	TRBJ1-4	-	ASTQGGGGEKLF
TRBV19	-	TRBJ1-2	TRBD1	ASSPYRDRATLYGYT
TRBV2	few	TRBJ2-1	-	ASSSNRQASSYNEQF
TRBV11-2	-	TRBJ2-3	-	ASSSRRADTQY
TRBV5-8	-	TRBJ2-2	TRBD1	ASRDRNTGELF
TRBV9	-	TRBJ2-5	TRBD2	ASRPGTSGGAGETQY
TRBV4-3	-	TRBJ2-7	-	ASSQGSGQREQY
TRBV5-4	-	TRBJ1-2	-	ASSLTHRPYGYT
TRBV19	-	TRBJ1-4	TRBD1	ASSIGTGAREKLF
TRBV6-4	-	TRBJ2-3	-	ASSEYRGTDTQY
TRBV2	-	TRBJ1-3	-	ASRAEQGYGNTIY
TRBV5-4	-	TRBJ1-3	-	ASSSRGNTIY
TRBV19	-	TRBJ2-2	-	ASRRGLNTGELF
TRBV30	-	TRBJ1-1	-	AWSVRAGVVSRFRRAF
TRBV9	-	TRBJ1-6	-	ASSPTDRRYSPLH
TRBV6-5	-	TRBJ1-1	TRBD1	ASRRQGATEAF
TRBV5-1	once	TRBJ1-2	-	ASSLVVADYGYT
TRBV2	-	TRBJ2-7	TRBD1	ASGTGDTYEQY
TRBV4-3	-	TRBJ2-2	TRBD1	ASSQTAGTDTGELF
TRBV18	-	TRBJ1-2	-	ASSPEQGLYGYT
TRBV7-8	-	TRBJ1-2	TRBD1	ASSLLRDRGSNYGYT
TRBV6-5	-	TRBJ2-5	-	ASSLFSHGGETQY
TRBV30	many	TRBJ2-6	-	AWSVGGSGANVLT
TRBV18	-	TRBJ1-1	TRBD1	ASSPRGPAEAF
TRBV9	-	TRBJ1-5	TRBD1	ASSVGGGSQPQH
TRBV2	-	TRBJ1-2	TRBD1	ASSFRGRGYGYT
TRBV5-1	-	TRBJ2-5	-	ASSLVKYGGTDQETQY
TRBV6-5	-	TRBJ1-2	TRBD1	ASRLQGWNGYT
TRBV10-3	-	TRBJ1-5	TRBD1	AIGTGVNQPQH
TRBV5-1	-	TRBJ1-2	TRBD1	ASSPQGASGYT
TRBV18	-	TRBJ2-1	TRBD1	ASSPLQGEPHNEQF
TRBV29-1	-	TRBJ1-2	TRBD1	SAGQGSGYT
TRBV30	-	TRBJ1-6	-	AWSQMGRSSYNSPLH
TRBV2	once	TRBJ1-4	TRBD1	ASRETGGFEKLF
TRBV27	-	TRBJ1-2	-	ASSPDSLYGYT
TRBV3-1/TRBV3-2	-	TRBJ1-5	-	ASSQDWKGRGNQPQH
TRBV3-1/TRBV3-2	-	TRBJ2-3	TRBD2	ASSLIRGGRDTQY
TRBV19	-	TRBJ1-1	-	ASSIGYMNTEAF